The 5 T cell receptor beta chains below come from one sample, sequenced in a study of blood T cells in healthy people across ages. Then a second PCR, running roughly 7 to 11 cycles, was carried out with a sample-barcoded 5' primer and a J-beta primer mix. TCRdb called the 5' RACE reads again in MiXCR, with one record for every CDR3 protein. Of hundreds of thousands of distinct CDR3 sequences detected, about 30% appear once; the ten largest clones hold about 16%. The sequencing sample was made of blood. The receptors here all came from a woman older than 75 in good health.

This clonotype was seen more than once but under ten times. The V gene is TRBV6-2 or TRBV6-3, the J gene TRBJ2-5; 11 bases align to TRBD1. The assigned J gene may be wrong: the sequence end matches TRBJ2-7 better. The CDR3 length is 16 residues. Per the germline V gene, CDR1 is MNHEY and CDR2 is SVGEGT. For the CDR3, the DNA is TGTGCCAGCAGTTACTCCAGCTTGGGACAGGGGGGCGAGCAGTACTTC. Translated: CASSYSSLGQGGEQYF.

CDR3 nucleotide sequence: TGTGCCAGCAGCCCGGTCGTTTTGGCGATTAACTATGGCTACACCTTC. Protein sequence: CASSPVVLAINYGYTF. This chain uses TRBV7-2 with TRBJ1-2; D remains ambiguous. The CDR3 contains 16 residues. Deletions cut 5 bases from V and 1 base from J, with 17 bases between. CDR1 is SGHTA, CDR2 FQGNSA, per germline.

This clonotype was recorded many times. The chain combines TRBV6-1 with TRBJ1-4; perhaps TRBD1 as D (5 bases). Per the germline V gene, CDR1 is MNHNS and CDR2 is SASEGT. V lost 8 bases and J 7 bases, leaving 17 bases between the germline ends. The CDR3 sequence is 14 residues long. CDR3 amino acids: CASYSGFRAEKLFF. The CDR3 DNA follows: TGTGCCAGCTATTCAGGGTTTCGGGCTGAAAAACTGTTTTTT.

This clonotype occurred many times. In DNA form, the CDR3 reads TGCGCCAGTTCTGGGGGACGGATTAACTATGGCTACACCTTC. The encoded protein is CASSGGRINYGYTF. This sequence joins TRBV4-3 and TRBJ1-2; possible D gene TRBD1, 5 bases. The CDR3 has 14 residues. Germline V gene sequence: CDR1 LGHNA, CDR2 YSLEER. The V end lost 9 bases, the J end lost 1 base, and 15 bases lay between the germline ends.

Regarding this clonotype: One end of the junction is discordant with germline, which a read error may explain. The chain is built from TRBV29-1 and TRBJ2-3; TRBD2 is a possible D gene (6 bases). CDR3 size: 13 residues. The germline V gene has CDR1 SQVTM and CDR2 ANQGSEA. Here the CDR3 reads CSVEVPSADAQYF. The DNA for the CDR3 is TGCAGCGTTGAAGTTCCTAGCGCAGATGCGCAGTATTTT.